The rows below give T cell receptor beta chains drawn from one sample of a study of neurological immune-mediated disorders. TCRdb itself ran the 5' RACE reads through MiXCR, one entry per CDR3 protein. This sample has under 85,000 distinct CDR3 sequences, with 10% to 13% found just once. Material: PBMCs. These receptors all come from a man aged 40-49 years in good health. Each CDR3 is given with its conserved first and last residue. Fields, in order: J gene, D gene, V gene, clone size, CDR3 protein, CDR3 DNA. D genes are given only for firm matches. Each size is how often the clone was seen (once, few, many) or a class if it is expanded.

TRBJ2-7 . TRBV5-1 many CASSHTSVQVSSYEQYF TGCGCCAGCAGCCATACATCGGTGCAGGTTAGCTCCTACGAGCAGTACTTC
TRBJ2-3 TRBD1 TRBV29-1 many CSVVRDRGPTDTQYF TGCAGCGTGGTCCGGGACAGAGGCCCCACAGATACGCAGTATTTT
TRBJ1-2 . TRBV29-1 few CSVERTGYGYTF TGCAGCGTTGAACGTACGGGGTATGGCTACACCTTC
TRBJ2-3 . TRBV10-3 many CAISEPGDPTGQTDTQYF TGTGCCATCAGTGAGCCCGGGGACCCAACGGGCCAGACAGATACGCAGTATTTT
TRBJ1-3 . TRBV20-1 many CSANLDSGNTIYF TGCAGTGCTAACCTGGATTCCGGAAACACCATATATTTT
TRBJ2-3 . TRBV5-5 many CASSLQGGDTQYF TGTGCCAGCAGCTTGCAGGGTGGGGATACGCAGTATTTT
TRBJ2-7 TRBD2 TRBV12-3/TRBV12-4 many CATSSGPSSYEQYF TGTGCCACTTCTAGCGGGCCCAGCTCCTACGAGCAGTACTTC
TRBJ2-2 . TRBV10-3 many CAIRGDGNTGELFF TGTGCCATCAGGGGGGACGGCAACACCGGGGAGCTGTTTTTT
TRBJ1-3 . TRBV6-2/TRBV6-3 many CASSYPGNTIYF TGTGCCAGCAGTTACCCTGGAAACACCATATATTTT
TRBJ2-6 . TRBV7-3 many CASSLIGGANVLTF TGTGCCAGCAGCTTAATAGGGGGGGCCAACGTCCTGACTTTC